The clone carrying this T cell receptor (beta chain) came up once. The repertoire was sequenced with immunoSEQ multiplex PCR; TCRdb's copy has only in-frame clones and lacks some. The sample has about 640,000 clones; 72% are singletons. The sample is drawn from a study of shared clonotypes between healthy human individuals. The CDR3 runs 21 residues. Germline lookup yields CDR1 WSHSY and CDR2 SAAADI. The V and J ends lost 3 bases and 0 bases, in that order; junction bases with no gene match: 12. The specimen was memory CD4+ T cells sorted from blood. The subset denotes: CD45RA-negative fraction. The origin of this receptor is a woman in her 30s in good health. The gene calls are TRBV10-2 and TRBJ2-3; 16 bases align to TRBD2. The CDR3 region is CASSDPLPGLAGGPSTDTQYF. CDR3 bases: TGCGCCAGCAGTGACCCCTTACCGGGACTAGCGGGAGGGCCAAGCACAGATACGCAGTATTTT.